This T cell receptor beta chain stems from a study of T-cell reconstitution after alpha-beta-depleted transplantation in children. This clonotype was recorded many times. TCRbeta library construction was performed incorporating unique molecular identifiers. TCRdb reanalysed the PCR reads using MiXCR and keeps one entry per CDR3 protein. The sample includes some 490,000 distinct CDR3 sequences, approximately 13% seen only once; the top ten take 5% to 6%. Sequencing used PBMCs from the stem cell graft donor, obtained from the stem cell graft. The TCR sequence derives from a human donor who donated a stem cell graft to a child with combined immunodeficiency.

This chain's CDR3 is CATRLSGMGHEQFF. Written as DNA, the CDR3 is TGTGCCACCAGACTTAGCGGGATGGGGCATGAGCAGTTCTTC. The chain is built from TRBV24-1 and TRBJ2-1; 8 bases are shared with TRBD2. CDR1 is KGHDR and CDR2 is SFDVKD in the germline V gene. This CDR3 has 14 amino acids. Trimming cost V 7 bases and J 8 bases; bases outside gene matches: 9.